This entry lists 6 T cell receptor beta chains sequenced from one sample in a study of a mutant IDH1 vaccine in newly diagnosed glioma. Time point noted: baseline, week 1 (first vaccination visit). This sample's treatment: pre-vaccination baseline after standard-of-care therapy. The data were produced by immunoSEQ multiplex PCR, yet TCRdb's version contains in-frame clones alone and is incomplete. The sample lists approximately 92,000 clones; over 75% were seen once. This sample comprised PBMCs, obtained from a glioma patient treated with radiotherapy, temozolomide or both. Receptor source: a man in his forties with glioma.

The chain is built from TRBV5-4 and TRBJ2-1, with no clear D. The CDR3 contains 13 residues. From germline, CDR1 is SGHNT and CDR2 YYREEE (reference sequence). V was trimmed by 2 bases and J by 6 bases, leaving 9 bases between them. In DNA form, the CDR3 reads TGTGCCAGCAGCTTAGGGAAAGTCAATGAGCAGTTCTTC. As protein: CASSLGKVNEQFF. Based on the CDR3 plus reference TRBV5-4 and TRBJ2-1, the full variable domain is ETGVTQSPTHLIKTRGQQVTLRCSSQSGHNTVSWYQQALGQGPQFIFQYYREEENGRGNFPPRFSGLQFPNYSSELNVNALELDDSALYLCASSLGKVNEQFFGPGTRLTVL.

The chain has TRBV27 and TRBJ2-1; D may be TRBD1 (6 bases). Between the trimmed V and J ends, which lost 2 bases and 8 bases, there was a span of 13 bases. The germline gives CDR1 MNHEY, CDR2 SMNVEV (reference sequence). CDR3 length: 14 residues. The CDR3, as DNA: TGTGCCAGCAGTTTACTGGGGGCAAGGGATGAGCAGTTCTTC. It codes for CASSLLGARDEQFF.

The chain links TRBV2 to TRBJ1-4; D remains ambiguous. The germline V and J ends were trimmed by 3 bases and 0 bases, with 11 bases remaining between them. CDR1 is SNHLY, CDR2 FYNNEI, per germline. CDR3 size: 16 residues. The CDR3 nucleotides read TGTGCCAGCAGTGACCGGACCGATTCAACTAATGAAAAACTGTTTTTT. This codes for CASSDRTDSTNEKLFF. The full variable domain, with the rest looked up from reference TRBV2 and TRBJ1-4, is EPEVTQTPSHQVTQMGQEVILRCVPISNHLYFYWYRQILGQKVEFLVSFYNNEISEKSEIFDDQFSVERPDGSNFTLKIRSTKLEDSAMYFCASSDRTDSTNEKLFFGSGTQLSVL.

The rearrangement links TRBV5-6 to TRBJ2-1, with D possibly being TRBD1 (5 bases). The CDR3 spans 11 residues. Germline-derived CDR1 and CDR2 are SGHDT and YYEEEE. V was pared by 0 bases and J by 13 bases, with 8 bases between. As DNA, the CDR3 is TGTGCCAGCAGCTTGGATAGGGGTCAGTTCTTC. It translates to CASSLDRGQFF.

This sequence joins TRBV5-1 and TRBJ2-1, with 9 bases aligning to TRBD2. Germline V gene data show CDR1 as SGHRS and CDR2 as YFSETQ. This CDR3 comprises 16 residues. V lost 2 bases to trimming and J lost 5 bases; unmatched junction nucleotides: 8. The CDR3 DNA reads TGCGCCAGCAGCTTAATTAGCGGGAGTTTCCACAATGAGCAGTTCTTC. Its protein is CASSLISGSFHNEQFF.

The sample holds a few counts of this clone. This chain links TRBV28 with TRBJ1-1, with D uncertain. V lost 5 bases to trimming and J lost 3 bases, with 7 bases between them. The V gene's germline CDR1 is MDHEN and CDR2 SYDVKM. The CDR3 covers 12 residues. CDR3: CASSTGYTEAFF. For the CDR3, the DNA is TGTGCCAGCAGTACCGGCTACACTGAAGCTTTCTTT.